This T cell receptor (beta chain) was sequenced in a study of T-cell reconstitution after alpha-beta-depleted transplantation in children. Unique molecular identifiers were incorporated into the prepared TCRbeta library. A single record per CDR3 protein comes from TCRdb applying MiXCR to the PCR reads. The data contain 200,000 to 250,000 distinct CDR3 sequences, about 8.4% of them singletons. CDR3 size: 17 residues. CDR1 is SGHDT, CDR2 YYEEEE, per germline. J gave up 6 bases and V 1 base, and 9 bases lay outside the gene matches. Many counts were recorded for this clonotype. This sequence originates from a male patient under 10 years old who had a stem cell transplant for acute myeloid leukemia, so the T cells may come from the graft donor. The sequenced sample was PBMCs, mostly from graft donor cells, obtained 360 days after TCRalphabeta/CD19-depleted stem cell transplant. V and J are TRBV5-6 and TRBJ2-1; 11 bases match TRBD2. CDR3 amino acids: CASSLTTSGAVANEQFF. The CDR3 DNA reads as TGTGCCAGCAGCTTGACGACTAGCGGGGCGGTAGCCAATGAGCAGTTCTTC.